The 31 T cell receptor beta chains presented below share a single source sample, sequenced in a study of blood T cell repertoires in COVID-19. Data came from immunoSEQ multiplex PCR; TCRdb stores just in-frame clones and leaves some out. The table lists 450,000 to 500,000 clones, roughly 88% of them singletons. The specimen was peripheral blood. Receptors were obtained from a human donor in a cohort sampled during active COVID-19.

The CDR3 reads CASSHQGYEQYF. The CDR3 nucleotides read TGTGCCAGCAGCCACCAGGGTTACGAGCAGTACTTC. This rearrangement joins TRBV7-9 to TRBJ2-7, with D perhaps TRBD1 (5 bases). Trimming took 5 bases from V and 4 from J, leaving 9 bases between them. This CDR3 spans 12 amino acids. Germline V CDR1 and CDR2: SEHNR, FQNEAQ (reference sequence).

The chain is built from TRBV27 and TRBJ2-3, with 10 nucleotides matching TRBD2. Germline V gene sequence: CDR1 MNHEY, CDR2 SMNVEV (reference sequence). The CDR3 sequence is 16 residues long. The trim removed 7 bases at V and 0 bases at J, leaving 7 bases unmatched. This chain's CDR3 is CASIRTSGRSTDTQYF. The CDR3 DNA reads TGTGCCAGCATTAGGACTAGCGGACGTAGCACAGATACGCAGTATTTT.

The chain couples TRBV7-6 to TRBJ1-1; TRBD1 aligns across 10 bases. The V gene's germline CDR1 is SGHVS and CDR2 FNYEAQ. This CDR3 comprises 15 residues. V lost 1 base and J lost 2; bases outside the gene matches: 1. In nucleotides, the CDR3 is TGTGCCAGCAGCTTAGTGACAGGGGGCAACACTGAAGCTTTCTTT. As protein: CASSLVTGGNTEAFF.

DNA for the CDR3: TGTGCCAGCGAGGGACAGATCAATCAGCCCCAGCATTTT. Translation gives CASEGQINQPQHF. The V gene is TRBV19, the J gene TRBJ1-5; 7 bases match TRBD1. The CDR3 covers 13 residues. The germline gives CDR1 LNHDA, CDR2 SQIVND (reference sequence). Trimming removed 9 bases from V and 3 bases from J; junction bases left unmatched: 5.

The chain carries TRBV15 and TRBJ1-5, with D unclear. This CDR3 spans 14 amino acids. Per the germline V gene, CDR1 is LNHNV and CDR2 is YYDKDF (reference sequence). V dropped 1 base and J dropped 7 bases, with 11 bases sitting between them. The CDR3 is CATSRGGIRQPQHF. In nucleotides, the CDR3 is TGTGCCACCAGCAGAGGAGGGATAAGACAGCCCCAGCATTTT.

This rearrangement joins TRBV18 to TRBJ1-1, with D perhaps matching TRBD1 (6 bases). Germline loops: CDR1 KGHSH, CDR2 LQKENI. The V end was cut by 4 bases, the J end by 4 bases, with 22 bases between. The CDR3 is made up of 17 amino acids. The CDR3 sequence: CASSQDSLGGPSTEAFF. The CDR3 DNA is TGTGCCAGCTCACAGGACAGTTTGGGGGGGCCGAGCACTGAAGCTTTCTTT.

The V gene is TRBV7-9, the J gene TRBJ1-5; no firm D call. V was cut by 3 bases and J by 3 bases, with 9 bases left in between. Germline values: CDR1 SEHNR, CDR2 FQNEAQ (reference sequence). The CDR3 covers 14 residues. CDR3 sequence reads: CASSLGGDNQPQHF. CDR3 coding DNA: TGTGCCAGCAGCTTGGGAGGTGACAATCAGCCCCAGCATTTT.

The genes are TRBV10-3 and TRBJ2-3; D call uncertain. Germline-derived CDR1 and CDR2 are ENHRY and SYGVKD. The CDR3 is 17 amino acids. V dropped 0 bases and J dropped 1 base, with 14 bases sitting between them. The CDR3 spells CAISESELAVGTDTQYF. The DNA of the CDR3 is TGTGCCATCAGTGAGTCGGAGCTCGCCGTGGGCACAGATACGCAGTATTTT.

The CDR3 sequence: CASSPRGGAVNEQYF. In DNA, the CDR3 is TGTGCCAGCAGCCCCCGGGGGGGGGCCGTGAACGAGCAGTACTTC. The rearrangement joins TRBV9 to TRBJ2-7; 8 bases are shared with TRBD2. Germline values: CDR1 SGDLS, CDR2 YYNGEE. Trimming removed 4 bases from V and 5 bases from J; junction bases left unmatched: 11. The CDR3 totals 15 residues.

V usage is TRBV30 and J usage is TRBJ2-5; 8 bases fit TRBD2. This CDR3 is 14 amino acids long. The J segment lost 5 bases and the V segment lost 3 bases, leaving 8 bases of the junction unmatched. Germline CDR1 is GTSNPN and CDR2 is SVGIG (reference sequence). CDR3 DNA: TGTGCCTGGAGGGGCAAGCGGGAGAGGGAGACCCAGTACTTC. Translated, it gives CAWRGKRERETQYF.

CDR3 in DNA: TGTGCCAGCAGCGTTTCAGTGCAGAACACTGAAGCTTTCTTT. This sequence encodes CASSVSVQNTEAFF. J is TRBJ1-1 and V is TRBV9; unclear D gene. Germline loops: CDR1 SGDLS, CDR2 YYNGEE. The CDR3 extends over 14 amino acids. The V and J ends lost 2 bases and 1 base respectively, with 9 bases between them. Filled out from reference TRBV9 and TRBJ1-1, the complete variable domain reads DSGVTQTPKHLITATGQRVTLRCSPRSGDLSVYWYQQSLDQGLQFLIQYYNGEERAKGNILERFSAQQFPDLHSELNLSSLELGDSALYFCASSVSVQNTEAFFGQGTRLTVV.

V is TRBV11-3 and J is TRBJ2-7, with 8 bases aligning to TRBD1. The CDR3 is 14 residues long. Per the germline V gene, CDR1 is SGHNT and CDR2 is YENEEA. After removal of 3 bases from V and 3 bases from J, the junction contained 4 bases not matched to a gene. The CDR3 is CASSLAGGIYEQYF. CDR3 nucleotides: TGTGCCAGCAGCTTGGCAGGGGGCATCTACGAGCAGTACTTC. The variable domain in full, completed from reference TRBV11-3 and TRBJ2-7, reads EAGVVQSPRYKIIEKKQPVAFWCNPISGHNTLYWYLQNLGQGPELLIRYENEEAVDDSQLPKDRFSAERLKGVDSTLKIQPAELGDSAVYLCASSLAGGIYEQYFGPGTRLTVT.

The chain joins TRBV19 to TRBJ1-1, with a possible D match to TRBD1 (5 bases). Trimming took off 4 bases at V and 0 bases at J, with 12 bases between the two ends. The CDR3 is 15 amino acids. Per the germline V gene, CDR1 is LNHDA and CDR2 is SQIVND (reference sequence). CDR3 coding DNA: TGTGCCAGTAGTACCCCGGGCAGGGTGAACACTGAAGCTTTCTTT. Protein: CASSTPGRVNTEAFF.

The chain combines TRBV4-1 with TRBJ2-2; maybe TRBD2 (6 bases). V shed 0 bases and J shed 3 bases, with 14 bases lying between them. CDR1 and CDR2 from the germline V gene are MGHRA and YSYEKL. The CDR3 is 17 residues long. The CDR3: CASSQDRAREDTGELFF. CDR3 nucleotide sequence: TGCGCCAGCAGCCAAGATCGAGCCAGGGAGGACACCGGGGAGCTGTTTTTT.

The chain links TRBV27 to TRBJ2-3, with TRBD2 as a possible D gene (6 bases). There are 13 residues in the CDR3. Trimming took 1 base from V and 4 from J, leaving 6 bases between them. Germline CDR1 MNHEY, CDR2 SMNVEV (reference sequence). CDR3 protein: CASSLWGADTQYF. Written as DNA, the CDR3 is TGTGCCAGCAGTTTATGGGGGGCAGATACGCAGTATTTT.

The CDR3, as DNA: TGTGCCAGCAGCGGCGGACTAGCGACTAGCACAGATACGCAGTATTTT. Protein sequence: CASSGGLATSTDTQYF. V gene TRBV9 combines with J gene TRBJ2-3; 9 bases are shared with TRBD2. Germline values: CDR1 SGDLS, CDR2 YYNGEE. The CDR3 extends over 16 amino acids. After removal of 3 bases from V and 0 bases from J, the junction contained 5 bases not matched to a gene.

The J gene is TRBJ2-2, the V gene TRBV24-1; maybe TRBD2 (6 bases). Trimming took off 7 bases at V and 6 bases at J, with 14 bases between the two ends. The germline V gene has CDR1 KGHDR and CDR2 SFDVKD. CDR3 length equals 14 residues. CDR3 protein: CATRSGREPGELFF. The CDR3 DNA reads as TGTGCCACCAGGTCTGGGCGGGAACCCGGGGAGCTGTTTTTT.

The CDR3 loop is CASSTEGLADPTQYF. DNA of the CDR3: TGTGCCAGCAGCACCGAGGGACTAGCGGACCCTACGCAGTATTTT. The chain is built from TRBV21-1 and TRBJ2-3; TRBD2 reflects the table's D call only, with no check against the DNA. TRBV21-1 is shown as a pseudogene. The CDR3 extends over 15 amino acids.

The V call is TRBV7-9, the J call TRBJ2-7; TRBD1 matches at 8 bases. Germline V gives CDR1 SEHNR, CDR2 FQNEAQ (reference sequence). There are 15 residues in the CDR3. The V segment lost 5 bases and the J segment 3 bases; nucleotides outside the gene matches: 9. The CDR3 DNA reads TGTGCCAGCAGCGTGACAGGGGTTGTGCGCTACGAGCAGTACTTC. Its translation: CASSVTGVVRYEQYF.

This clone was seen a single time. V and J are TRBV18 and TRBJ1-2, with a weak D call TRBD1 (6 bases). Trimming removed 2 bases from V and 2 bases from J, with 18 bases in between. The CDR3 has 17 residues. Germline lookup yields CDR1 KGHSH and CDR2 LQKENI. The CDR3 sequence is CASSPNEGRQGNYGYTF. The CDR3 DNA follows: TGTGCCAGCTCACCAAATGAGGGCCGCCAGGGGAACTATGGCTACACCTTC.

The rearrangement joins TRBV19 to TRBJ2-5; no definite D call. V was clipped by 2 bases and J by 0 bases, with 13 bases between them. The CDR3 covers 16 residues. Germline V gives CDR1 LNHDA, CDR2 SQIVND (reference sequence). CDR3 in amino acids: CASSISLPVYQETQYF. CDR3 in DNA: TGTGCCAGTAGTATAAGTCTACCCGTGTACCAAGAGACCCAGTACTTC.

Only one count was recorded for this clone. The sample contains more than one DNA sequence encoding this CDR3. This chain links TRBV18 with TRBJ2-5; TRBD1 is a possible D gene (6 bases). Germline V gene sequence: CDR1 KGHSH, CDR2 LQKENI. Trimming left V 3 bases short and J 2 bases short, with 10 bases between. This CDR3 is built from 14 residues. Here the CDR3 reads CASSPGQGQETQYF. The CDR3 region has the DNA TGTGCCAGCTCACCGGGGCAGGGGCAAGAGACCCAGTACTTC.

The rearrangement uses TRBV9 and TRBJ2-5, with 8 bases fitting TRBD2. The J segment lost 4 bases and the V segment lost 4 bases, leaving 3 bases of the junction unmatched. The CDR3 is made up of 13 amino acids. Germline V gives CDR1 SGDLS, CDR2 YYNGEE. In nucleotides, the CDR3 is TGTGCCAGCAGCCTGGGACTAGGAGAGACCCAGTACTTC. Translating gives CASSLGLGETQYF.

The rearrangement links TRBV7-6 to TRBJ1-1, with 10 nucleotides matching TRBD1. Germline loops: CDR1 SGHVS, CDR2 FNYEAQ. V was clipped by 5 bases and J by 4 bases; unmatched bases: 10. CDR3 length: 16 amino acids. The CDR3 loop is CASSPLRQGAGTEAFF. The CDR3, as DNA: TGTGCCAGCAGCCCATTGCGACAGGGGGCGGGCACTGAAGCTTTCTTT.

The chain has TRBV6-2 or TRBV6-3 and TRBJ1-2; D unresolved. The CDR3 covers 13 residues. Germline-derived CDR1 and CDR2 are MNHEY and SVGEGT. Trimming cost V 5 bases and J 9 bases, with 16 bases left between them. The CDR3 reads CASSPGTSTSYTF. The CDR3 region has the DNA TGTGCCAGCAGTCCCGGTACTTCAACCAGCTACACCTTC.

The chain links TRBV6-5 to TRBJ1-2; possibly TRBD1 for D (5 bases). The CDR3 has 14 residues. Germline assignment: CDR1 MNHEY and CDR2 SVGAGI. Deletions cut 8 bases from V and 0 bases from J, with 13 bases between. CDR3 coding DNA: TGTGCCAGCCTGCTGACAGAGACTAACTATGGCTACACCTTC. Its protein product is CASLLTETNYGYTF.

CDR3 coding DNA: TGTGCCAGCACTCCAAGGACTAGCGGGTCTCATGAGCAGTTCTTC. This encodes CASTPRTSGSHEQFF. The rearrangement uses TRBV6-5 and TRBJ2-1, with 11 bases fitting TRBD2. With 7 bases clipped from V and 8 bases from J, the junction kept 10 bases outside the gene matches. The CDR3 has 15 amino acids. Germline CDR1 and CDR2: MNHEY and SVGAGI.

This chain joins TRBV5-1 and TRBJ1-2; TRBD1 matches 8 bases. The CDR3 covers 14 residues. CDR1 is SGHRS and CDR2 is YFSETQ in the germline V gene. V was pared by 3 bases and J by 4 bases, with 5 bases of the junction left unmatched. CDR3 bases: TGCGCCAGCAGCTCTGACAGGGGATTCTATGGCTACACCTTC. Translation: CASSSDRGFYGYTF.

The chain has TRBV28 and TRBJ2-3; 8 nucleotides match TRBD2. Germline V gene lookup returns CDR1 MDHEN and CDR2 SYDVKM. The CDR3 spans 15 residues. V was clipped by 6 bases and J by 4 bases; unmatched bases: 9. The CDR3 protein is CASSPGGGLADTQYF. The CDR3 DNA sequence: TGTGCCAGCAGCCCCGGGGGGGGGCTAGCAGATACGCAGTATTTT.

This clone has a handful of counts. The CDR3 loop reads CASSPRFGRQDGYTF. DNA for the CDR3: TGTGCCAGCTCCCCCCGGTTCGGCCGCCAGGATGGCTACACCTTC. The chain employs TRBV28 and TRBJ1-2; D is uncertain. V was shortened by 8 bases and J by 6 bases, with 22 bases between the two germline ends. This CDR3 comprises 15 residues. Germline CDR1 reads MDHEN; CDR2 reads SYDVKM.

The rearrangement uses TRBV4-2 and TRBJ2-2, with a tentative D call TRBD1 (6 bases). Trimming removed 5 bases at V and 3 bases at J, with 16 bases between. CDR3 size: 16 residues. Looked up from germline, CDR1 is LGHNA and CDR2 is YNFKEQ. The CDR3, as DNA: TGTGCCAGCAGCGAGGAAACAGGGAAGGACACCGGGGAGCTGTTTTTT. As protein: CASSEETGKDTGELFF.